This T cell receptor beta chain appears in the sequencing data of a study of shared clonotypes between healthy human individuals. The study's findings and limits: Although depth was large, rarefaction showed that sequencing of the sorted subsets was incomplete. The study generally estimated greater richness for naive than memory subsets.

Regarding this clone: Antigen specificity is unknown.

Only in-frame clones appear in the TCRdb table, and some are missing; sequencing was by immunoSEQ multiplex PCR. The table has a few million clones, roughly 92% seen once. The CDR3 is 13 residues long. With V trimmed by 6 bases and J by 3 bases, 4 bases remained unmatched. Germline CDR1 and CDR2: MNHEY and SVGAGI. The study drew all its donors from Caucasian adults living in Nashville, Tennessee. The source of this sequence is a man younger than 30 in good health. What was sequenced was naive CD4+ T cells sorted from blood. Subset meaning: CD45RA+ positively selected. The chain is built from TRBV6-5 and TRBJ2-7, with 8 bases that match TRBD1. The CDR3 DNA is TGTGCCAGCAGACCGACAGGGGACTACGAGCAGTACTTC. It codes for CASRPTGDYEQYF.